This T cell receptor beta chain emerged from a study of CD8 T cells in Susac syndrome. Germline lookup yields CDR1 MNHEY and CDR2 SMNVEV (reference sequence). CDR3 length equals 17 residues. The V end was cut by 2 bases, the J end by 3 bases, with 20 bases between. After extraction with the RNeasy kit, about 0.5 to 1 ug of the RNA was reverse transcribed using random hexamers. Amplification of the TCR beta CDR3 was carried out by immunoSEQ multiplex PCR, which spanned a total of 54 Vbeta and 13 Jbeta segments. TCRdb reprocessed the immunoSEQ multiplex PCR reads via MiXCR and lists one record per CDR3 protein. The sample includes around 130,000 distinct CDR3 sequences, 94% of them seen just once. The control participants were healthy donors, and these controls were matched with respect to both age and sex. It was negative isolation that provided the CD8+ and CD4+ T cells, whereas TEMRA cells were enriched by FACS.

On this clonotype: No antigen is known for it.

General study findings and limits: The relatively small number of individuals in the TCR sequencing and HLA analysis was acknowledged by the study.

The receptor was isolated from a human donor in good health. The sequenced material came from CD4+ T cells from PBMCs. The chain links TRBV27 to TRBJ2-7; D unresolved. This chain's CDR3 is CASSLTSSDLTYYEQYF. The CDR3 DNA is TGTGCCAGCAGTTTAACGAGTTCGGATTTAACATACTACGAGCAGTACTTC.